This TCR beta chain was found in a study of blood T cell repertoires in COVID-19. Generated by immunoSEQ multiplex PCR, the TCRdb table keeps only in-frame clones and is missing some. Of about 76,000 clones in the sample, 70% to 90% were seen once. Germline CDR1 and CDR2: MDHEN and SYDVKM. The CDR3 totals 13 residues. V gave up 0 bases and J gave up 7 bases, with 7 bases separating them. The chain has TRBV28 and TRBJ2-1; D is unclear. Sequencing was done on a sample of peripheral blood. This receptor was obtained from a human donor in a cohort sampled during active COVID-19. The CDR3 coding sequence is TGTGCCAGCAGTTTATGGTCGGTTAATGAGCAGTTCTTC. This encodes CASSLWSVNEQFF.